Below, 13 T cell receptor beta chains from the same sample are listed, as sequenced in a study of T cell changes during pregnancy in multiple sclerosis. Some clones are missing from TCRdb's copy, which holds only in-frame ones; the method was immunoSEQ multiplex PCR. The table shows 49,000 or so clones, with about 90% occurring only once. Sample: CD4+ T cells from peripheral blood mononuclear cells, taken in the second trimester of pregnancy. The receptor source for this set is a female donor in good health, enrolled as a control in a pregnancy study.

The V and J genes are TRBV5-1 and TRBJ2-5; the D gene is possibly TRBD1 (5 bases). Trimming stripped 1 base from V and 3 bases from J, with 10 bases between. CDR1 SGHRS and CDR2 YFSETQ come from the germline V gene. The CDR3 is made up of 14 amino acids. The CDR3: CASSLQGVEETQYF. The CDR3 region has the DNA TGCGCCAGCAGCTTGCAGGGCGTGGAAGAGACCCAGTACTTC.

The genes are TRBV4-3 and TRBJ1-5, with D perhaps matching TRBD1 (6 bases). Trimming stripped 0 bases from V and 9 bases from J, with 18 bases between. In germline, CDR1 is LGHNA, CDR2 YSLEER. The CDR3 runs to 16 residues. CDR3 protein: CASSQEYGQLSTPQHF. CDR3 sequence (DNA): TGCGCCAGCAGCCAAGAGTATGGACAGCTATCAACGCCCCAGCATTTT.

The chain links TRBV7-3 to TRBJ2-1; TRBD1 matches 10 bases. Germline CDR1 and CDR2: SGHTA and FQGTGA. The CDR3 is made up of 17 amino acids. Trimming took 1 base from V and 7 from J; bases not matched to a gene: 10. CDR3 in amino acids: CASSLSPGQGRKNEQFF. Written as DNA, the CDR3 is TGTGCCAGCAGCTTAAGTCCGGGACAGGGGAGGAAGAATGAGCAGTTCTTC.

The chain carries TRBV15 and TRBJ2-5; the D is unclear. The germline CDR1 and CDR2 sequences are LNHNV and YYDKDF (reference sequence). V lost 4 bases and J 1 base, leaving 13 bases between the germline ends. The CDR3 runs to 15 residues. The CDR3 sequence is CATSTPGRPQETQYF. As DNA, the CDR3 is TGTGCCACCAGCACACCCGGCAGGCCCCAAGAGACCCAGTACTTC.

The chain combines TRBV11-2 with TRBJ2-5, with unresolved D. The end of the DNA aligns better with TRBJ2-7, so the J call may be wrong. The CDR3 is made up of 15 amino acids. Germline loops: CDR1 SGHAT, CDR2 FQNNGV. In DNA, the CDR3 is TGTGCCAGCACCACAGAGTTGGGTGGTCTCTACGAGCAGTACTTC. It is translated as CASTTELGGLYEQYF.

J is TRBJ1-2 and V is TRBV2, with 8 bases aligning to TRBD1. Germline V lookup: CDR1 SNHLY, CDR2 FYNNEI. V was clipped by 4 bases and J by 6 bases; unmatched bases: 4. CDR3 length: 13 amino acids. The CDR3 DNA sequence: TGTGCCAGCAGTGTGGACAGGGCCGATGGCTACACCTTC. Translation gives CASSVDRADGYTF.

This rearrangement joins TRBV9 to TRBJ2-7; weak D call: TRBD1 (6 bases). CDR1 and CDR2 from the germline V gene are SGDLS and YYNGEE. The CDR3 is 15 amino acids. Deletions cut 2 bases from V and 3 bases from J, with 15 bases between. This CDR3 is CASSVAGTTIYEQYF. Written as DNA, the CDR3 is TGTGCCAGCAGCGTTGCCGGGACAACTATCTACGAGCAGTACTTC.

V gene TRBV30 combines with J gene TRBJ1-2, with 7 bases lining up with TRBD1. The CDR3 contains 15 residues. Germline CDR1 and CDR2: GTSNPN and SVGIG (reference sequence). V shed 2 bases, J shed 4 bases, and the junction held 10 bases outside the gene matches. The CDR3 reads CAWSITGDPGYGYTF. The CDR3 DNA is TGTGCCTGGAGTATTACAGGGGATCCTGGCTATGGCTACACCTTC.

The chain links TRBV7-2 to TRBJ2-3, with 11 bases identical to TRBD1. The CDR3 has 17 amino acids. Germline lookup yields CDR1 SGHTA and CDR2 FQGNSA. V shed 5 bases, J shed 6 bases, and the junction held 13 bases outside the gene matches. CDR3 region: CASSLFGQGAGSDTQYF. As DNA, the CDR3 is TGTGCCAGCAGCCTTTTCGGACAGGGGGCGGGAAGTGATACGCAGTATTTT.

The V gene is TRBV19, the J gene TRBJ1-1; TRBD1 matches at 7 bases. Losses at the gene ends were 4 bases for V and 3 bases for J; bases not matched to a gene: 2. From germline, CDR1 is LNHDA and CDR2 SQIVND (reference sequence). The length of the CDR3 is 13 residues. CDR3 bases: TGTGCCAGTAGTAGGGACAGCTACACTGAAGCTTTCTTT. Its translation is CASSRDSYTEAFF.

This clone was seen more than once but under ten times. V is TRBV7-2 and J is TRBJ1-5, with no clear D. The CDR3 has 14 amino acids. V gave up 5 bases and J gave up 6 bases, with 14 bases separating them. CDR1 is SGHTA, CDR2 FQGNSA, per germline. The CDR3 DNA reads TGTGCCAGCAGCCTTCCGGGGATGGGTCAGCCCCAGCATTTT. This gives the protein CASSLPGMGQPQHF.

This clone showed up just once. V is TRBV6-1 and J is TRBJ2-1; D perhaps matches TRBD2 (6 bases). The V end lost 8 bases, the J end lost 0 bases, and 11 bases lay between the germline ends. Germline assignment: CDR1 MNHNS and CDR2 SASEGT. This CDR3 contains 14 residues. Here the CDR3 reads CASVAASSYNEQFF. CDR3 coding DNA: TGTGCCAGCGTAGCGGCGAGCTCCTACAATGAGCAGTTCTTC.

CDR3 nucleotides: TGCGCCAGCAGCCGTAGTGCTAACTATGGCTACACCTTC. The encoded protein is CASSRSANYGYTF. The rearrangement links TRBV4-3 to TRBJ1-2; the D is unclear. Trimming pared 4 bases from V and 0 bases from J, leaving 6 bases between. The CDR3 runs 13 residues. Germline CDR1 and CDR2: LGHNA and YSLEER.